This T cell receptor beta chain comes out of a study of T cell changes during pregnancy in multiple sclerosis. This clone has a single count. Measured with immunoSEQ multiplex PCR; TCRdb has only the in-frame clones, and not every one. There are 26,000 or so clones in the sample; approximately 92% occur only once, and approximately 17% lies in the top ten. Unmatched junction bases numbered 4, after V lost 8 bases and J lost 3 bases. The CDR3 loop spans 14 amino acids. Germline CDR1 and CDR2: MGHRA and YSYEKL. The sequenced sample was CD8+ T cells from peripheral blood mononuclear cells, obtained in the second trimester of pregnancy. The sequence came from a female donor with multiple sclerosis, enrolled in a pregnancy study. V is TRBV4-1 and J is TRBJ2-1; 10 nucleotides agree with TRBD2. The CDR3 protein is CASRGLADYNEQFF. In DNA form, the CDR3 reads TGCGCCAGCCGAGGACTAGCGGACTACAATGAGCAGTTCTTC.